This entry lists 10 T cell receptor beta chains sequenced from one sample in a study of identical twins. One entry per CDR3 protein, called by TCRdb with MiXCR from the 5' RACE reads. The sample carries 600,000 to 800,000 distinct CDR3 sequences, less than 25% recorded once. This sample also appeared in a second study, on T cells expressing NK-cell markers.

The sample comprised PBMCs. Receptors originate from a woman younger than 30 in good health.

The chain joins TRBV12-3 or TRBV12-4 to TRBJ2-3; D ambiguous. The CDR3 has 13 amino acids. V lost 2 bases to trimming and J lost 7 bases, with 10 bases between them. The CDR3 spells CASSLRSPNTQYF. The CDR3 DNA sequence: TGTGCCAGCAGTTTAAGGTCACCGAATACGCAGTATTTT.

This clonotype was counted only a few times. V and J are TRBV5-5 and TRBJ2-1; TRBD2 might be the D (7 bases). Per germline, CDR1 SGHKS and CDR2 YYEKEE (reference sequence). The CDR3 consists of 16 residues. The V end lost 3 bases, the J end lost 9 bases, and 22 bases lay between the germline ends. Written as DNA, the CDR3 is TGTGCCAGCAGCTCCGCTTGGGGGGGGCAGAGTAGTGAGCAGTTCTTC. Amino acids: CASSSAWGGQSSEQFF.

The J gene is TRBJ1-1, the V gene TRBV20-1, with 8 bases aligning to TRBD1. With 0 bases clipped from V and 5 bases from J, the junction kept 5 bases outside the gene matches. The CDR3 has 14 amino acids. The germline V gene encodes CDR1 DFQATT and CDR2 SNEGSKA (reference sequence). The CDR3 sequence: CSARDRQGRTEAFF. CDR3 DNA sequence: TGCAGTGCTAGAGATCGACAGGGGAGAACTGAAGCTTTCTTT.

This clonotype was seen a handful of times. The CDR3 DNA reads TGTGCCAGCAGTTTTGACAGGGGTAATGAAAAACTGTTTTTT. It translates to CASSFDRGNEKLFF. This chain uses TRBV12-3 or TRBV12-4 with TRBJ1-4; 8 bases map to TRBD1. The CDR3 length is 14 residues. The V gene end was trimmed by 3 bases and the J gene end by 4 bases; junction bases not matched to a gene: 1.

Here the CDR3 DNA reads TGTGCCAGCAGCCCCCGACTAGCGGTCTCCGAAGATACGCAGTATTTT. Amino acids: CASSPRLAVSEDTQYF. The genes are TRBV3-1 and TRBJ2-3; 9 nucleotides agree with TRBD2. This CDR3 region has 16 residues. J gave up 5 bases and V 4 bases, and 10 bases lay outside the gene matches. CDR1 and CDR2 from the germline V gene are LGHDT and YNNKEL (reference sequence).

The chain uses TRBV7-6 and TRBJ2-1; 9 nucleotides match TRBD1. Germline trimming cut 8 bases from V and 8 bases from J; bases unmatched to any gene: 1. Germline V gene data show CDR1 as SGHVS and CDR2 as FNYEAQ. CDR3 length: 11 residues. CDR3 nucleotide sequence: TGTGCCAGCGGGACAGGGTATGAGCAGTTCTTC. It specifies CASGTGYEQFF.

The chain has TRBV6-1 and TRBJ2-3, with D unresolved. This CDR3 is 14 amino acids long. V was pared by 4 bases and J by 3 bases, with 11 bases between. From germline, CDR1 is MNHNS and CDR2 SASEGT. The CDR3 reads CASSAISSTDTQYF. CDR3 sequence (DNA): TGTGCCAGCAGTGCGATTAGTTCGACAGATACGCAGTATTTT.

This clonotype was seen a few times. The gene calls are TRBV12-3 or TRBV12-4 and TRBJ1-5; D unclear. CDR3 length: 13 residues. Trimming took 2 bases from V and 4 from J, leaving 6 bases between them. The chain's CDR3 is CASSLRENQPQHF. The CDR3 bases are TGTGCCAGCAGTTTACGGGAGAATCAGCCCCAGCATTTT.

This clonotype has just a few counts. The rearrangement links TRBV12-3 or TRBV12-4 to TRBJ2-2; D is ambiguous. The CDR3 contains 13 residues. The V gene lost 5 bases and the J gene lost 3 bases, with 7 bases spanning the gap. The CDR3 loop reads CASSPLDTGELFF. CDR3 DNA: TGTGCCAGCAGTCCATTGGACACCGGGGAGCTGTTTTTT.

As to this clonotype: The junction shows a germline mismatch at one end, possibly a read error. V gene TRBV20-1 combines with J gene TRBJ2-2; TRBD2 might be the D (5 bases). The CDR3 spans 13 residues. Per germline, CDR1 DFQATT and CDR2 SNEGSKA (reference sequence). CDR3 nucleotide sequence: TGCAGTGCCGAAAGTCCGAACACCGGGGAGCTGCTTTTT. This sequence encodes CSAESPNTGELLF.